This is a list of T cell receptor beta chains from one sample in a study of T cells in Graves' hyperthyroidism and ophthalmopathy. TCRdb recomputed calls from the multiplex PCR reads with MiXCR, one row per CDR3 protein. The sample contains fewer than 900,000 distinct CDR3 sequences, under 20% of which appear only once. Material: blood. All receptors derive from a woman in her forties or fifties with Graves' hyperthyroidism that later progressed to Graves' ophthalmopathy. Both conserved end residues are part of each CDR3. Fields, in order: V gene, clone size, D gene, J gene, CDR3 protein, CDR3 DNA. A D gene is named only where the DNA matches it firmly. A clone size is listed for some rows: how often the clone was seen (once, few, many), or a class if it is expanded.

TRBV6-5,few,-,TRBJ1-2,CASSYLAQGPYGYTF,TGTGCCAGCAGTTATCTCGCGCAGGGCCCATATGGCTACACCTTC
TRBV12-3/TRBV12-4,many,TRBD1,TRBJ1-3,CASSTIRDRGPRSGNTIYF,TGTGCCAGCAGTACGATACGGGACAGGGGGCCGAGGTCTGGAAACACCATATATTTT
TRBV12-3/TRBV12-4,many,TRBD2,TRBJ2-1,CASSSYPSGGDNEQFF,TGTGCCAGCAGTTCCTATCCTAGCGGGGGGGACAATGAGCAGTTCTTC
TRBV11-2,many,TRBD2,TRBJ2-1,CASSLPRDYRYNEQFF,TGTGCCAGCAGCCTCCCCCGGGACTACCGATACAATGAGCAGTTCTTC
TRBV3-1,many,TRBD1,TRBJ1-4,CASRGQGATNEKLFF,TGTGCCAGCAGAGGACAGGGGGCAACTAATGAAAAACTGTTTTTT
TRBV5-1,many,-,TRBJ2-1,CASSARDEQFF,TGCGCCAGCAGCGCCCGGGATGAGCAGTTCTTC
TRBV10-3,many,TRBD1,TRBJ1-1,CAISGGTGENTEAFF,TGTGCCATCAGTGGGGGGACAGGGGAGAACACTGAAGCTTTCTTT
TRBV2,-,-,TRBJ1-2,CASSASGGGVANYGYTF,TGTGCCAGCAGTGCTTCGGGGGGTGGCGTGGCCAACTATGGCTACACCTTC
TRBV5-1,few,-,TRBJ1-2,CASSPVTPSGYTF,TGCGCCAGCAGCCCGGTCACACCCTCCGGCTACACCTTC
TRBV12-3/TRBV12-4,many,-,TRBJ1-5,CASSFIPQPQHF,TGTGCCAGCAGTTTCATTCCCCAGCCCCAGCATTTT
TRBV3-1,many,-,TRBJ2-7,CASSQNSPYEQYF,TGTGCCAGCAGCCAAAATTCCCCCTACGAGCAGTACTTC
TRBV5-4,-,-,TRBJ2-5,CASSLLAEQETQYF,TGTGCCAGCAGCTTACTCGCAGAACAAGAGACCCAGTACTTC
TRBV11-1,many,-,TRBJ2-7,CASSLLTGTNYEQYF,TGTGCCAGCAGCTTGTTGACCGGGACAAACTACGAGCAGTACTTC
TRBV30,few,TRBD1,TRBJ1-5,CAWGGGTGGAGGNQPQHF,TGTGCCTGGGGTGGGGGAACAGGGGGCGCGGGTGGCAATCAGCCCCAGCATTTT
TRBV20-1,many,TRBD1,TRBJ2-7,CSARETGQGIDEQYF,TGCAGTGCTAGAGAAACGGGACAGGGTATCGACGAGCAGTACTTC
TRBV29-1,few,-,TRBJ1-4,CSVEEDWGGKLFF,TGCAGCGTTGAAGAGGATTGGGGAGGAAAACTGTTTTTT
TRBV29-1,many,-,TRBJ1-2,CSVEIRLDGYTF,TGCAGCGTTGAAATCCGGCTGGATGGCTACACCTTC
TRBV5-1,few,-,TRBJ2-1,CASSPDSYGEQFF,TGCGCCAGCAGCCCTGATAGTTACGGTGAGCAGTTCTTC
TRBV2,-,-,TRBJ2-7,CASSDRESEQYF,TGTGCCAGCAGTGACAGGGAGTCCGAGCAGTACTTC
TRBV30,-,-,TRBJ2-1,CAWTPASDEQFF,TGTGCCTGGACCCCCGCCTCCGATGAGCAGTTCTTC
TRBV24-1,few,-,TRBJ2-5,CATSEPGTATQYF,TGTGCCACCAGTGAACCCGGGACCGCTACCCAGTACTTC
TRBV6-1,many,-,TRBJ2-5,CASSEVWGGETQYF,TGTGCCAGCAGTGAAGTATGGGGAGGAGAGACCCAGTACTTC
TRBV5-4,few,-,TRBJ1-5,CASSLVEGHQPQHF,TGTGCCAGCAGCTTGGTAGAGGGACATCAGCCCCAGCATTTT
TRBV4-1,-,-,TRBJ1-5,CASSQEAGQPQHF,TGCGCCAGCAGCCAAGAGGCGGGCCAGCCCCAGCATTTT
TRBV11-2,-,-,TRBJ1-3,CASSFGPGGTIYF,TGTGCCAGCAGCTTCGGGCCCGGCGGGACCATATATTTT
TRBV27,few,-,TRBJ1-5,CASSLSGLPNQPQHF,TGTGCCAGCAGTTTGTCGGGTCTACCTAATCAGCCCCAGCATTTT
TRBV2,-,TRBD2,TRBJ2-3,CASSREGGGAEADTQYF,TGTGCCAGCAGCCGGGAGGGGGGGGGAGCTGAAGCGGATACGCAGTATTTT
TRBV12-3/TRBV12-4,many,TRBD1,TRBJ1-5,CASSNRDRGTQPQHF,TGTGCCAGCAGTAACCGGGACAGGGGAACTCAGCCCCAGCATTTT
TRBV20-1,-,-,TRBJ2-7,CSARFFSSYEQYF,TGCAGTGCTAGATTCTTTAGCTCCTACGAGCAGTACTTC
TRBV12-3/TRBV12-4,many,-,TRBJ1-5,CASRTSGDQPQHF,TGTGCCAGCAGGACCTCAGGGGATCAGCCCCAGCATTTT
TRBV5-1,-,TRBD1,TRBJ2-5,CASSSDTLTGQETQYF,TGCGCCAGCAGCTCCGATACCCTGACAGGGCAAGAGACCCAGTACTTC
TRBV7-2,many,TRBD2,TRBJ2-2,CASSTTGLAGELFF,TGTGCCAGCAGCACTACGGGACTAGCCGGGGAGCTGTTTTTT
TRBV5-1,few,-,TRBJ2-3,CASSLGAPRQVTDTQYF,TGCGCCAGCAGCTTGGGGGCGCCCCGGCAAGTCACAGATACGCAGTATTTT
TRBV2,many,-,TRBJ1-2,CASRQQGREYTF,TGTGCCAGCAGACAACAGGGTCGGGAGTACACCTTC
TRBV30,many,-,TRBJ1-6,CAWSQGNSPLHF,TGTGCCTGGAGTCAGGGTAACTCACCCCTCCACTTT
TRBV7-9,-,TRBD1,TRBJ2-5,CASSSGQGGKTQYF,TGTGCCAGCAGCTCCGGACAGGGGGGCAAGACCCAGTACTTC
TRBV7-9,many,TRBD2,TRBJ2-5,CASSLAGGEETQYF,TGTGCCAGCAGCTTGGCGGGGGGGGAAGAGACCCAGTACTTC
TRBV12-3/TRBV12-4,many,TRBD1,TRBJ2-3,CASSLGTGAADTQYF,TGTGCCAGCAGCCTAGGGACAGGGGCCGCAGATACGCAGTATTTT
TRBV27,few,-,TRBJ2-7,CATGWHTGSEQYF,TGTGCCACGGGGTGGCACACCGGTTCCGAGCAGTACTTC
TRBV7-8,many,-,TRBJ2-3,CASSYKYRSTDTQYF,TGTGCCAGCAGCTACAAATACCGCAGCACAGATACGCAGTATTTT
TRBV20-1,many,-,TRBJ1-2,CSAPSSGNYGYTF,TGCAGTGCTCCCAGTTCAGGAAACTATGGCTACACCTTC
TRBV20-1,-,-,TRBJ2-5,CSARALLGASQETQYF,TGCAGTGCTAGAGCCCTTCTGGGCGCGTCGCAAGAGACCCAGTACTTC
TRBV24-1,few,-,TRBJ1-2,CATSEGTDYGYTF,TGTGCCACCAGTGAAGGGACCGACTATGGCTACACCTTC
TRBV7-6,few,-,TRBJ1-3,CASSASTGGSGNTIYF,TGTGCCAGCAGCGCGAGCACCGGGGGCTCTGGAAACACCATATATTTT
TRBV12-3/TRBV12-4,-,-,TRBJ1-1,CASSPQGGGEAFF,TGTGCCAGCAGTCCACAGGGAGGAGGTGAAGCTTTCTTT
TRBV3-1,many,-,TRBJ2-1,CASSQEQGLYNEQFF,TGTGCCAGCAGCCAAGAACAGGGACTATACAATGAGCAGTTCTTC
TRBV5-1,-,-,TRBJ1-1,CASSLAFNTEAFF,TGCGCCAGCAGCTTGGCCTTCAACACTGAAGCTTTCTTT
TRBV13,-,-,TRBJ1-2,CASSSRQIISYGYTF,TGTGCCAGCAGCTCCCGACAGATAATTTCCTATGGCTACACCTTC
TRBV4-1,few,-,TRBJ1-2,CASRPGGQGTEGYTF,TGCGCCAGCAGACCCGGGGGTCAGGGAACAGAAGGCTACACCTTC
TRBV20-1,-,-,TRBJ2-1,CSAPHVGATEQFF,TGCAGTGCTCCCCACGTGGGGGCGACAGAGCAGTTCTTC